This TCR beta chain was profiled in a study of T cell responses to AZD1222 COVID-19 vaccine. Points from the study as a whole: Donors in the cohort were predominantly white British and more often female, and clonal diversity was possibly underestimated. Spike-specific TCR depth and breadth grew after two AZD1222 doses.

Germline V lookup: CDR1 SGHRS, CDR2 YFSETQ. CDR3 length: 16 amino acids. V was cut by 4 bases and J by 8 bases, with 24 bases left in between. As concerns this clone: Antigen specificity is unknown.

The data were produced by immunoSEQ multiplex PCR, yet TCRdb's version contains in-frame clones alone and is incomplete. The sample lists 100,000 to 120,000 clones, about 95% occurring once. Pooled in the analysis were second doses at about 4 or about 12 weeks. The starting material was peripheral blood, obtained 28 days after the second AZD1222 dose. This clonotype was obtained from an adult who received the AZD1222 COVID-19 vaccine. The rearrangement links TRBV5-1 to TRBJ1-1; tentative D call: TRBD1 (5 bases). The chain's CDR3 is CASSPGRWAGFKEAFF. The CDR3, as DNA: TGCGCCAGCAGCCCGGGACGCTGGGCGGGGTTTAAAGAAGCTTTCTTT.